This is a list of T cell receptor beta chains from one sample in a study of T cell responses to AZD1222 COVID-19 vaccine. Using immunoSEQ multiplex PCR, the repertoire was profiled, and TCRdb retains in-frame clones only, with some absent. The sample lists 150,000 or so clones; about 90% were seen once. Source: peripheral blood, taken 28 days after the second AZD1222 dose. Receptors originate from an adult who received the AZD1222 COVID-19 vaccine. Both conserved end residues are part of each CDR3. D genes are given only for firm matches. Expanded clones are given a class, and other clones once, few, many or no size at all.

clone size: -; J gene: TRBJ1-2; V gene: TRBV5-4; D gene: TRBD1; CDR3 protein: CASSSGQGARANYGYTF; CDR3 DNA: TGTGCCAGCAGTTCCGGACAGGGGGCTCGAGCTAACTATGGCTACACCTTC
clone size: few; J gene: TRBJ1-3; V gene: TRBV19; D gene: TRBD1; CDR3 protein: CASRPQGAGSGNTIYF; CDR3 DNA: TGTGCCAGTAGGCCGCAGGGGGCCGGCTCTGGAAACACCATATATTTT
clone size: few; J gene: TRBJ2-1; V gene: TRBV15; D gene: TRBD1; CDR3 protein: CATSRDGTGIYNEQFF; CDR3 DNA: TGTGCCACCAGCAGAGATGGGACAGGGATTTACAATGAGCAGTTCTTC
clone size: -; J gene: TRBJ1-1; V gene: TRBV5-1; D gene: TRBD1; CDR3 protein: CASKSQGAETEAFF; CDR3 DNA: TGCGCCAGCAAGTCGCAGGGGGCCGAAACTGAAGCTTTCTTT
clone size: -; J gene: TRBJ2-7; V gene: TRBV7-2; D gene: -; CDR3 protein: CASSLGGGPAYEQYF; CDR3 DNA: TGTGCCAGCAGCTTAGGGGGCGGGCCAGCCTACGAGCAGTACTTC
clone size: -; J gene: TRBJ1-3; V gene: TRBV19; D gene: TRBD1; CDR3 protein: CASSIKLGGSRSGNTIYF; CDR3 DNA: TGTGCCAGTAGTATAAAGTTAGGGGGCAGCCGCTCTGGAAACACCATATATTTT
clone size: -; J gene: TRBJ2-7; V gene: TRBV7-2; D gene: -; CDR3 protein: CASSLDPPAGAYEQYF; CDR3 DNA: TGTGCCAGCAGCTTAGACCCGCCGGCAGGGGCCTACGAGCAGTACTTC
clone size: -; J gene: TRBJ1-6; V gene: TRBV21-1; D gene: -; CDR3 protein: CASSKGRAGYSPLHF; CDR3 DNA: TGTGCCAGCAGTAAAGGCAGGGCAGGGTATTCACCCCTCCACTTT
clone size: -; J gene: TRBJ1-3; V gene: TRBV18; D gene: TRBD1; CDR3 protein: CASSTGESGNTIYF; CDR3 DNA: TGTGCCAGCTCTACAGGGGAATCTGGAAACACCATATATTTT
clone size: -; J gene: TRBJ1-5; V gene: TRBV5-6; D gene: -; CDR3 protein: CASSFGPLNNQPQHF; CDR3 DNA: TGTGCCAGCAGCTTTGGGCCGCTAAACAATCAGCCCCAGCATTTT
clone size: -; J gene: TRBJ1-3; V gene: TRBV5-1; D gene: -; CDR3 protein: CASSSAGDTIYF; CDR3 DNA: TGCGCCAGCAGCTCCGCCGGGGACACCATATATTTT
clone size: -; J gene: TRBJ1-3; V gene: TRBV3-1/TRBV3-2; D gene: -; CDR3 protein: CASSHPRGIRGTIYF; CDR3 DNA: TGTGCCAGCAGCCACCCCCGGGGGATAAGGGGAACCATATATTTT
clone size: -; J gene: TRBJ2-1; V gene: TRBV6-6; D gene: TRBD2; CDR3 protein: CASSRRTSGGTYNEQFF; CDR3 DNA: TGTGCCAGCAGTCGCCGGACTAGCGGGGGGACCTACAATGAGCAGTTCTTC
clone size: -; J gene: TRBJ1-2; V gene: TRBV30; D gene: TRBD1; CDR3 protein: CAWTQGAGYGYTF; CDR3 DNA: TGTGCCTGGACACAGGGGGCTGGCTATGGCTACACCTTC
clone size: -; J gene: TRBJ2-6; V gene: TRBV19; D gene: -; CDR3 protein: CASRDTAGANVLTF; CDR3 DNA: TGTGCCAGTAGGGACACGGCTGGGGCCAACGTCCTGACTTTC
clone size: once; J gene: TRBJ1-1; V gene: TRBV6-5; D gene: -; CDR3 protein: CASSSLVGGGMTEAFF; CDR3 DNA: TGTGCCAGCAGTTCCCTTGTGGGGGGGGGAATGACTGAAGCTTTCTTT
clone size: -; J gene: TRBJ2-3; V gene: TRBV4-3; D gene: TRBD2; CDR3 protein: CASSQVLAGRTGPSTDTQYF; CDR3 DNA: TGCGCCAGCAGCCAAGTATTAGCGGGCCGAACGGGACCTAGCACAGATACGCAGTATTTT
clone size: once; J gene: TRBJ1-2; V gene: TRBV27; D gene: TRBD1; CDR3 protein: CASSGDRVGYTF; CDR3 DNA: TGTGCCAGCAGTGGTGACAGGGTTGGCTACACCTTC
clone size: -; J gene: TRBJ2-3; V gene: TRBV5-1; D gene: TRBD2; CDR3 protein: CASSLAGGETDTQYF; CDR3 DNA: TGCGCCAGCAGCTTAGCGGGGGGGGAAACAGATACGCAGTATTTT
clone size: -; J gene: TRBJ2-1; V gene: TRBV7-3; D gene: TRBD2; CDR3 protein: CASSLKAAGGRSYNEQFF; CDR3 DNA: TGTGCCAGCAGCTTAAAGGCTGCGGGCGGGAGGTCCTACAATGAGCAGTTCTTC
clone size: -; J gene: TRBJ2-1; V gene: TRBV3-1/TRBV3-2; D gene: -; CDR3 protein: CASSLLSESSYNEQFF; CDR3 DNA: TGTGCCAGCAGCCTTCTATCTGAGAGTTCCTACAATGAGCAGTTCTTC
clone size: once; J gene: TRBJ2-1; V gene: TRBV11-1; D gene: -; CDR3 protein: CASSPTTGGYNEQFF; CDR3 DNA: TGTGCCAGCAGCCCCACGACAGGCGGGTACAATGAGCAGTTCTTC
clone size: -; J gene: TRBJ1-2; V gene: TRBV27; D gene: -; CDR3 protein: CASSLLASPYGYTF; CDR3 DNA: TGTGCCAGCAGTTTATTGGCCAGTCCTTATGGCTACACCTTC
clone size: -; J gene: TRBJ2-1; V gene: TRBV5-4; D gene: -; CDR3 protein: CASSLAGLNEQFF; CDR3 DNA: TGTGCCAGCAGCTTAGCCGGCCTCAATGAGCAGTTCTTC
clone size: -; J gene: TRBJ1-2; V gene: TRBV18; D gene: -; CDR3 protein: CASSPLSEGGSGYTF; CDR3 DNA: TGTGCCAGCTCACCCCTAAGTGAGGGAGGGAGTGGCTACACCTTC
clone size: -; J gene: TRBJ1-2; V gene: TRBV2; D gene: -; CDR3 protein: CASSNDNDHGYTF; CDR3 DNA: TGTGCCAGCAGCAACGACAATGATCATGGCTACACCTTC
clone size: -; J gene: TRBJ2-5; V gene: TRBV6-5; D gene: -; CDR3 protein: CASSPKETQYF; CDR3 DNA: TGTGCCAGCAGCCCCAAGGAGACCCAGTACTTC
clone size: -; J gene: TRBJ1-5; V gene: TRBV19; D gene: -; CDR3 protein: CASAGRGDQPQHF; CDR3 DNA: TGTGCCAGTGCAGGGAGGGGGGATCAGCCCCAGCATTTT
clone size: -; J gene: TRBJ2-2; V gene: TRBV27; D gene: TRBD2; CDR3 protein: CASRTSGREARTGELFF; CDR3 DNA: TGTGCCAGCAGAACTTCCGGGCGGGAGGCGAGGACCGGGGAGCTGTTTTTT
clone size: -; J gene: TRBJ1-2; V gene: TRBV18; D gene: -; CDR3 protein: CASSGGKDYGYTF; CDR3 DNA: TGTGCCAGCTCAGGGGGGAAGGACTATGGCTACACCTTC
clone size: -; J gene: TRBJ1-1; V gene: TRBV7-9; D gene: -; CDR3 protein: CASSSGWTDAGGTEAFF; CDR3 DNA: TGTGCCAGCAGCTCAGGGTGGACAGACGCGGGGGGTACTGAAGCTTTCTTT
clone size: -; J gene: TRBJ1-5; V gene: TRBV24-1; D gene: -; CDR3 protein: CATSDNDRSNQPQHF; CDR3 DNA: TGTGCCACCAGTGATAACGACAGGAGCAATCAGCCCCAGCATTTT
clone size: few; J gene: TRBJ2-7; V gene: TRBV6-5; D gene: TRBD2; CDR3 protein: CASSSVTGTTPLEQYF; CDR3 DNA: TGTGCCAGCAGTTCTGTGACCGGGACTACCCCTCTCGAGCAGTACTTC
clone size: -; J gene: TRBJ1-5; V gene: TRBV9; D gene: -; CDR3 protein: CASSVGQVTQPQHF; CDR3 DNA: TGTGCCAGCAGCGTAGGGCAGGTTACTCAGCCCCAGCATTTT
clone size: -; J gene: TRBJ1-4; V gene: TRBV5-6; D gene: -; CDR3 protein: CASSAMTAINEKLFF; CDR3 DNA: TGTGCCAGCAGCGCCATGACTGCGATTAATGAAAAACTGTTTTTT
clone size: few; J gene: TRBJ1-5; V gene: TRBV12-5; D gene: -; CDR3 protein: CASGRRDTSNQPQHF; CDR3 DNA: TGTGCTAGTGGTCGGAGGGACACTAGCAATCAGCCCCAGCATTTT
clone size: -; J gene: TRBJ2-5; V gene: TRBV5-1; D gene: -; CDR3 protein: CASSQTARQETQYF; CDR3 DNA: TGCGCCAGCAGCCAGACAGCGCGACAAGAGACCCAGTACTTC
clone size: -; J gene: TRBJ2-5; V gene: TRBV9; D gene: -; CDR3 protein: CASSVGATQETQYF; CDR3 DNA: TGTGCCAGCAGTGTAGGGGCTACACAAGAGACCCAGTACTTC
clone size: once; J gene: TRBJ2-7; V gene: TRBV5-6; D gene: -; CDR3 protein: CASSRDGGATEQYF; CDR3 DNA: TGTGCCAGCAGCCGGGACGGTGGGGCCACCGAGCAGTACTTC
clone size: -; J gene: TRBJ2-1; V gene: TRBV21-1; D gene: -; CDR3 protein: CASSKKGLAGEDNEQFF; CDR3 DNA: TGTGCCAGCAGCAAAAAAGGCTTAGCGGGAGAGGACAATGAGCAGTTCTTC
clone size: -; J gene: TRBJ1-2; V gene: TRBV19; D gene: -; CDR3 protein: CASSLRRTNYGYTF; CDR3 DNA: TGTGCCAGTAGTCTCAGGCGGACTAACTATGGCTACACCTTC
clone size: -; J gene: TRBJ1-3; V gene: TRBV3-1/TRBV3-2; D gene: -; CDR3 protein: CASSQVRRAGNTIYF; CDR3 DNA: TGTGCCAGCAGCCAAGTTAGAAGGGCTGGAAACACCATATATTTT
clone size: -; J gene: TRBJ1-2; V gene: TRBV18; D gene: TRBD1; CDR3 protein: CASSVDRVDGYTF; CDR3 DNA: TGTGCCAGCTCAGTCGACAGGGTGGATGGCTACACCTTC
clone size: -; J gene: TRBJ1-2; V gene: TRBV5-1; D gene: TRBD1; CDR3 protein: CASSLSVYIGTGGGYTF; CDR3 DNA: TGCGCCAGCAGCTTGAGTGTGTATATAGGGACAGGAGGGGGCTACACCTTC
clone size: -; J gene: TRBJ1-6; V gene: TRBV18; D gene: TRBD1; CDR3 protein: CASSPRDSDNSPLHF; CDR3 DNA: TGTGCCAGCTCACCCCGGGACAGTGATAATTCACCCCTCCACTTT
clone size: -; J gene: TRBJ2-4; V gene: TRBV11-3; D gene: TRBD2; CDR3 protein: CASSLDPQGGSQYF; CDR3 DNA: TGTGCCAGCAGCTTAGATCCGCAGGGAGGGTCCCAGTACTTC
clone size: -; J gene: TRBJ2-3; V gene: TRBV5-1; D gene: -; CDR3 protein: CASSLGVSTDTQYF; CDR3 DNA: TGCGCCAGCAGCTTGGGCGTAAGCACAGATACGCAGTATTTT
clone size: -; J gene: TRBJ2-5; V gene: TRBV5-4; D gene: TRBD2; CDR3 protein: CASSKTGGRETQYF; CDR3 DNA: TGTGCCAGCAGCAAAACGGGGGGGCGAGAGACCCAGTACTTC
clone size: few; J gene: TRBJ1-3; V gene: TRBV11-3; D gene: -; CDR3 protein: CASSKPRQGPSGNTIYF; CDR3 DNA: TGTGCCAGCAGTAAGCCCCGGCAGGGCCCCTCTGGAAACACCATATATTTT
clone size: -; J gene: TRBJ2-7; V gene: TRBV2; D gene: -; CDR3 protein: CASSEEAGRGYEQYF; CDR3 DNA: TGTGCCAGCAGTGAAGAGGCAGGGAGGGGGTACGAGCAGTACTTC
clone size: -; J gene: TRBJ1-3; V gene: TRBV7-2; D gene: -; CDR3 protein: CASSLSGGNSGNTIYF; CDR3 DNA: TGTGCCAGCAGTCTGAGCGGGGGGAACTCTGGAAACACCATATATTTT
clone size: -; J gene: TRBJ1-2; V gene: TRBV6-1; D gene: -; CDR3 protein: CATLPLRDGYTF; CDR3 DNA: TGTGCCACCCTACCCCTTAGAGACGGCTACACCTTC
clone size: -; J gene: TRBJ2-3; V gene: TRBV18; D gene: -; CDR3 protein: CASSPKQVSTDTQYF; CDR3 DNA: TGTGCCAGCTCACCAAAGCAGGTCAGCACAGATACGCAGTATTTT
clone size: -; J gene: TRBJ1-4; V gene: TRBV27; D gene: TRBD1; CDR3 protein: CASSPRTGDIREKLFF; CDR3 DNA: TGTGCCAGCAGTCCGAGGACAGGCGACATCCGGGAAAAACTGTTTTTT
clone size: -; J gene: TRBJ2-3; V gene: TRBV7-9; D gene: TRBD1; CDR3 protein: CASSLTPGTGRSDTQYF; CDR3 DNA: TGTGCCAGCAGCTTAACCCCCGGGACAGGGAGGTCAGATACGCAGTATTTT